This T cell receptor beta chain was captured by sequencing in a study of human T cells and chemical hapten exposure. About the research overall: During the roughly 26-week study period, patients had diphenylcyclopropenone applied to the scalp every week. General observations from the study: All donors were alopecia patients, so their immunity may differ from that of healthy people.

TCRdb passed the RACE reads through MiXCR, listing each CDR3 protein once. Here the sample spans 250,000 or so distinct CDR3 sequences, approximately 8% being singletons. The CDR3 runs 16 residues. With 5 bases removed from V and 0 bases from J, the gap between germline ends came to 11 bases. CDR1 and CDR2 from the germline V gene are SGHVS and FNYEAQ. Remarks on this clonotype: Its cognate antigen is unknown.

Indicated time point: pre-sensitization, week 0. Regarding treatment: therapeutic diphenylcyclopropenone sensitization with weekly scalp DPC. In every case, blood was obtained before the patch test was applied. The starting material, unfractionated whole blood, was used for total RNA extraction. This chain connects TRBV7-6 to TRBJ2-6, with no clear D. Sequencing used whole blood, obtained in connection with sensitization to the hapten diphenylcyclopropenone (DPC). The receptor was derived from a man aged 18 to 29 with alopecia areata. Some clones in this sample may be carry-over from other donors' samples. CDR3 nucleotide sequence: TGTGCCAGCAGCCCCCTCTTCTCCTCTGGGGCCAACGTCCTGACTTTC. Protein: CASSPLFSSGANVLTF.